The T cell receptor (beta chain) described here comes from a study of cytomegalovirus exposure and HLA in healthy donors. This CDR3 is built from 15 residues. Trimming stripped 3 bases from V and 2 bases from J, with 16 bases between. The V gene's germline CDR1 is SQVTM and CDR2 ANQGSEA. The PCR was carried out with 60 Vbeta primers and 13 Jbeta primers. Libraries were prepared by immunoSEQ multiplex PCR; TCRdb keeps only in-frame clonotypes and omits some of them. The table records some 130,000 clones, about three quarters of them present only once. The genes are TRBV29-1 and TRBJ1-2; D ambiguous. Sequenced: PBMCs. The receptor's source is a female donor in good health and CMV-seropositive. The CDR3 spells CSVDDRGRPNYGYTF. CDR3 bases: TGCAGCGTTGATGACCGCGGTAGGCCGAACTATGGCTACACCTTC.